The 6 T cell receptor beta chains below were found in one sample sequenced in a study of identical twins. Using its own MiXCR run on the 5' RACE reads, TCRdb lists one record per CDR3 protein. The sample includes some 440,000 distinct CDR3 sequences, 20% to 25% of them seen just once. These data were also reused for a study on T cells expressing NK-cell markers.

Input material: CD4+ T cells sorted from blood. These receptors all stem from a woman younger than 30 in good health.

The V gene is TRBV7-2, the J gene TRBJ1-1; D is uncertain. Germline V CDR1 and CDR2: SGHTA, FQGNSA. V was cut by 1 base and J by 8 bases, with 8 bases left in between. The CDR3 totals 12 residues. CDR3 in DNA: TGTGCCAGCAGCTTAGAAGCGTCGGAAGCTTTCTTT. Its protein is CASSLEASEAFF.

The chain couples TRBV29-1 to TRBJ2-7; TRBD2 matches 9 bases. Germline CDR1 and CDR2: SQVTM and ANQGSEA. V lost 6 bases, J lost 3 bases, and 6 bases stayed unmatched. CDR3 length: 13 amino acids. CDR3 nucleotide sequence: TGCAGCGTGTCTGCTAGCGGGGTCTACGAGCAGTACTTC. It is translated as CSVSASGVYEQYF.

V gene TRBV23-1 combines with J gene TRBJ2-3; tentatively, D is TRBD1 or TRBD2 (7 bases each). TRBV23-1 is an ORF for which the function is uncertain. The germline V and J ends were trimmed by 3 bases and 6 bases, with 16 bases remaining between them. The CDR3 extends over 15 amino acids. CDR3 sequence (DNA): TGCGCCAGCAGTCAGACAGGGAGGGTGAGGGATACGCAGTATTTT. Residues: CASSQTGRVRDTQYF.

This clonotype was detected a few times. The V call is TRBV4-3, the J call TRBJ2-7; D ambiguous. The CDR3 length is 13 residues. V lost 5 bases, J lost 6 bases, and 14 bases lay in between. Germline loops: CDR1 LGHNA, CDR2 YSLEER. CDR3 in amino acids: CASSLKPFLEQYF. The CDR3 nucleotides read TGCGCCAGCAGCTTAAAGCCCTTTCTCGAGCAGTACTTC.

Here the CDR3 DNA reads TGTGCCAGCAGCCAGGACAGGGGGCACGCTGAGCAGTTCTTC. Protein product: CASSQDRGHAEQFF. The V and J genes are TRBV3-1 and TRBJ2-1; 11 positions agree with TRBD1. V lost 3 bases to trimming and J lost 9 bases; unmatched junction nucleotides: 4. Germline loops: CDR1 LGHDT, CDR2 YNNKEL (reference sequence). The CDR3 length is 14 residues.

The chain carries TRBV24-1 and TRBJ1-2; a weak D match, TRBD1 (5 bases). CDR1 is KGHDR, CDR2 SFDVKD, per germline. The V end was cut by 6 bases, the J end by 7 bases, with 17 bases between. The CDR3 totals 14 residues. The CDR3 DNA reads as TGTGCCACCAGTTCCTCCGTTGGGGGGGGTGGCTACACCTTC. This sequence encodes CATSSSVGGGGYTF.